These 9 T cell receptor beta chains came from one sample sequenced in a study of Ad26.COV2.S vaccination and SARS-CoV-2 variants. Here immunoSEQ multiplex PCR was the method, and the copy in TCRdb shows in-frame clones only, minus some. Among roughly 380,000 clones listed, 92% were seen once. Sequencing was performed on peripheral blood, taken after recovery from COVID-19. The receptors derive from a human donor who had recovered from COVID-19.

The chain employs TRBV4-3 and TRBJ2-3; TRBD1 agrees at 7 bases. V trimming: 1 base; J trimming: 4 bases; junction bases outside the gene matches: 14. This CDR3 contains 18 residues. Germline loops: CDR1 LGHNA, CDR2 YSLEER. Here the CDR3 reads CASSQGGVEGAPADTQYF. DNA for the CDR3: TGCGCCAGCAGCCAAGGGGGTGTTGAGGGGGCGCCAGCAGATACGCAGTATTTT.

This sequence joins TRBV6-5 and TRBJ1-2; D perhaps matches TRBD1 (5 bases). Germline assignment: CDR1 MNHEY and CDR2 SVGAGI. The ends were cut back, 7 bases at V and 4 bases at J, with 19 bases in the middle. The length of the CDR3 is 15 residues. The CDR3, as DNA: TGTGCCAGCACCAACCCGCCCGGGACTATCTATGGCTACACCTTC. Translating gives CASTNPPGTIYGYTF.

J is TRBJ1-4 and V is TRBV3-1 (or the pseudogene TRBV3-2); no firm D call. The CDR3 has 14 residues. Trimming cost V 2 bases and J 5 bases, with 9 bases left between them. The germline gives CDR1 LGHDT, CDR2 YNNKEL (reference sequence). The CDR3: CASSQRSENEKLFF. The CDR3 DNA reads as TGTGCCAGCAGCCAACGGAGCGAGAATGAAAAACTGTTTTTT.

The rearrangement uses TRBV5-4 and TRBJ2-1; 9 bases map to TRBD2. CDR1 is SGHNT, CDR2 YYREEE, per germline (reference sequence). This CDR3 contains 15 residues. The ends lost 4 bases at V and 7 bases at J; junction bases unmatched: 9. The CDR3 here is CASSLPSGERNEQFF. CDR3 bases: TGTGCCAGCAGCCTACCTAGCGGGGAGAGGAATGAGCAGTTCTTC. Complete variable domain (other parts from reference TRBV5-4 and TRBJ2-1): ETGVTQSPTHLIKTRGQQVTLRCSSQSGHNTVSWYQQALGQGPQFIFQYYREEENGRGNFPPRFSGLQFPNYSSELNVNALELDDSALYLCASSLPSGERNEQFFGPGTRLTVL.

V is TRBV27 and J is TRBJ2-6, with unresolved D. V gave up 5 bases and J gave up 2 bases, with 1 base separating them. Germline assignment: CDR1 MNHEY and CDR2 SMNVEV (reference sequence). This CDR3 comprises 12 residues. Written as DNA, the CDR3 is TGTGCCAGCAGTCCTGGGGCCAACGTCCTGACTTTC. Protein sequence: CASSPGANVLTF.

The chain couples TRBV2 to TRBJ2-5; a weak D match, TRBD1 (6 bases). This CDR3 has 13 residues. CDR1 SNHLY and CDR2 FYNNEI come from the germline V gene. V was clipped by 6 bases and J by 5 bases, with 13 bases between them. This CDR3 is CASRLQGGETQYF. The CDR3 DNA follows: TGTGCCAGCAGACTACAGGGTGGGGAGACCCAGTACTTC.

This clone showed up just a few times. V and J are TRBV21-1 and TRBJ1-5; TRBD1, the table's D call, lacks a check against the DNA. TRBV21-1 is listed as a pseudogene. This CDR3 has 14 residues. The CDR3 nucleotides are TGTGCCAGCAGCATCAGGGCGAACAATCAGCCCCAGCATTTT. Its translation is CASSIRANNQPQHF.

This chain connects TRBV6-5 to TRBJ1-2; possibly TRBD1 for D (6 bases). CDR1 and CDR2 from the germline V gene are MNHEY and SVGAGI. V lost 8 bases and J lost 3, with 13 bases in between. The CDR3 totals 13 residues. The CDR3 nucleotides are TGTGCCAGCTCCCGGACAGAGGACTATGGCTACACCTTC. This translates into CASSRTEDYGYTF.

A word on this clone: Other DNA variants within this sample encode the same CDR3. In DNA, the CDR3 is TGCGCCAGCAGTGAACAGAACTATGGCTACACCTTC. It is translated as CASSEQNYGYTF. The rearrangement links TRBV10-2 to TRBJ1-2; D call uncertain. Germline V CDR1 and CDR2: WSHSY, SAAADI. CDR3 length: 12 residues. V was shortened by 3 bases and J by 2 bases, with 4 bases between the two germline ends.